This TCR beta chain was captured by sequencing in a study of cytomegalovirus exposure and HLA in healthy donors. The CDR3 runs 16 residues. V trimming: 10 bases; J trimming: 5 bases; junction bases outside the gene matches: 7. The germline gives CDR1 ENHRY, CDR2 SYGVKD. This clone came up a few times. Use of 60 Vbeta and 13 Jbeta primers characterized the PCR. This table comes from immunoSEQ multiplex PCR, and its TCRdb copy is limited to in-frame clones, with some not included. This table holds about 110,000 clones, 79% found once. This TCR derives from a woman aged 18-29 years in good health and CMV-seropositive. This sequence joins TRBV10-3 and TRBJ2-2, with 16 bases lining up with TRBD2. What was sequenced was PBMCs. The CDR3 DNA reads TGTGCCAGCCGAGGGACTAGCGGGAGGGGGACCGGGGAGCTGTTTTTT. It encodes CASRGTSGRGTGELFF.